These T cell receptor beta chains were read from a single sample in a study of response to subunit inactivated influenza vaccine. One entry per CDR3 protein, called by TCRdb with MiXCR from the RT-PCR reads. The profile shows hundreds of thousands of distinct CDR3 sequences, around 18% of them singletons. Sequencing was performed on PBMCs from blood, taken less than 6 days after vaccination. Receptors were obtained from a man in his forties or fifties who received an inactivated influenza vaccine. Each CDR3 is given with its conserved first and last residue. D genes are given only for firm matches. Clone size is not always given. Where it is, it says once, few, many or a class for expanded clones.

v_call	clone_size	d_call	j_call	cdr3_nt	cdr3_aa
TRBV7-6	NA	NA	TRBJ2-7	TGTGCCAGCAGCGCAACACGGTCCTACGAGCAGTACTTC	CASSATRSYEQYF
TRBV7-6	NA	NA	TRBJ1-5	TGTGCCAGCAGCTTAGAGCCGGGACTCAATCAGCCCCAGCATTTT	CASSLEPGLNQPQHF
TRBV15	NA	NA	TRBJ2-1	TGTGCCACCAGCAGAGGGTTATTCACCAATGAGCAGTTCTTC	CATSRGLFTNEQFF
TRBV28	NA	NA	TRBJ2-5	TGTGCCAGCAGTGCCACCGGGGTTGGGAGATTAGAGACCCAGTACTTC	CASSATGVGRLETQYF
TRBV2	few	TRBD2	TRBJ2-1	TGTGCCAGCAGGGATAGTGGAGCGGGAGGGACGTACAATGAGCAGTTCTTC	CASRDSGAGGTYNEQFF
TRBV6-2/TRBV6-3	NA	NA	TRBJ2-5	TGTGCCAGCAGTTACTCTACCCAGGGAGTGGGTCCAGGCCAAGAGACCCAGTACTTC	CASSYSTQGVGPGQETQYF
TRBV7-9	NA	TRBD1	TRBJ1-1	TGTGCCAGCAGCTTAGGGGGACAGGGGAGCACTGAAGCTTTCTTT	CASSLGGQGSTEAFF
TRBV12-3/TRBV12-4	NA	NA	TRBJ2-5	TGTGCCAGCAGTCTAGGAAGGGGACAACCTTCGGAGACCCAGTACTTC	CASSLGRGQPSETQYF
TRBV6-5	NA	NA	TRBJ2-1	TGTGCCAGCAGTTACGGCGTCTCCTACAATGAGCAGTTCTTC	CASSYGVSYNEQFF
TRBV6-1	few	TRBD1	TRBJ2-1	TGTGCCAGCAGTGAAATCACAGGGGGCACCAACAATGAGCAGTTCTTC	CASSEITGGTNNEQFF
TRBV4-3	NA	TRBD2	TRBJ2-3	TGCGCCAGCAGCTCGGAGCATAGCGGGGGGAACACAGATACGCAGTATTTT	CASSSEHSGGNTDTQYF
TRBV4-1	few	NA	TRBJ2-1	TGCGCCAGCAGCCAAGTTCCCAGGGCGAACAATGAGCAGTTCTTC	CASSQVPRANNEQFF
TRBV12-3/TRBV12-4	NA	NA	TRBJ1-2	TGTGCCAGCAGCCGGACACAGGGCTATGGCTACACCTTC	CASSRTQGYGYTF
TRBV20-1	NA	TRBD1	TRBJ2-2	TGCAGTGCTCAACAGGGGGCAGTCGGGGAGCTGTTTTTT	CSAQQGAVGELFF
TRBV6-5	NA	TRBD1	TRBJ1-1	TGTGCCAGCAGTGGACAGGGGGCTGAAGCTTTCTTT	CASSGQGAEAFF
TRBV6-2/TRBV6-3	NA	NA	TRBJ2-7	TGTGCCAGCAGTTACGAGTGGGCGACAGTCTCCTACGAGCAGTACTTC	CASSYEWATVSYEQYF
TRBV6-5	few	TRBD2	TRBJ2-1	TGTGCCAGCAGTTACCTGGGGACTAGCGGGAAGGTCAACTTCAATGAGCAGTTCTTC	CASSYLGTSGKVNFNEQFF
TRBV6-1	few	TRBD1	TRBJ2-1	TGTGCCAGCAGTGCACAGGGGGCGCGGAATGAGCAGTTCTTC	CASSAQGARNEQFF
TRBV7-9	once	TRBD1	TRBJ1-4	TGTGCCAGCAGGGAGACAGGGATTAATGAAAAACTGTTTTTT	CASRETGINEKLFF
TRBV5-1	many	TRBD1	TRBJ2-5	TGCGCCAGCAGCTGGGGACAGGGGTTACAAGAGACCCAGTACTTC	CASSWGQGLQETQYF
TRBV7-2	few	NA	TRBJ2-5	TGTGCCAGCAGATGGGACCCAGGAGAGACCCAGTACTTC	CASRWDPGETQYF
TRBV10-3	NA	NA	TRBJ2-7	TGTGCCATCAGTGAGTCGGTAGGAGCGGGCGAGCAGTACTTC	CAISESVGAGEQYF
TRBV4-2	NA	TRBD1	TRBJ1-2	TGTGCCAGCAGCGCAGGGGGGGGCTATGGCTACACCTTC	CASSAGGGYGYTF